This T cell receptor beta chain was recorded in a study of T cell repertoires in cytomegalovirus infection. At the level of the study: In public TCR beta signatures, there were indications of both CMV infection and matching HLA type.

Study outcomes and limitations: The response measured ex vivo was dominated by TCR beta clonotypes (HLA-C-restricted and CMV-specific). Using cumulative public TCR beta family frequency, the authors identified those who carried CMV together with the relevant HLA.

This clonotype has a count of ten or more. The antigen is undetermined. TCRdb re-called the reads with MiXCR, one entry per CDR3 protein. Of nearly 550,000 distinct CDR3 sequences listed, approximately 15% were seen once; the top ten hold under 30%. The sequence derives from a human donor in good health (CMV status not recorded). Some clones in this sample may be carry-over from other donors' samples. The material sequenced was CD8+ T cells from PBMCs.

The CDR3 DNA follows: TGTGCCAGGAGATCCAGGGAGCCCCGTCTCTCTGGGGCCAACGTCCTGACTTTC. This sequence encodes CARRSREPRLSGANVLTF. The chain couples TRBV19 to TRBJ2-6; D is possibly TRBD1 or TRBD2 (5 bases each). The ends were cut back, 9 bases at V and 0 bases at J, with 21 bases in the middle. Germline V lookup: CDR1 LNHDA, CDR2 SQIVND (reference sequence). The CDR3 is 18 amino acids.